This TCR beta chain was identified in a study of T cell clonality in common variable immunodeficiency. Produced via immunoSEQ multiplex PCR; TCRdb's table is partial and in-frame only. The repertoire consists of 25,000 to 35,000 clones, none detected only once. In its sample, this clone was seen many times. The CDR3 end falls 3 residues outside the read, so it is completed with the germline J gene. Germline V CDR1 and CDR2: SQVTM, ANQGSEA. V dropped 2 bases and J dropped 2 bases, with 9 bases sitting between them. The CDR3 length is 13 residues. The clonotype comes from a person aged 18 to 75 in good health. What was sequenced was peripheral blood mononuclear cells. The genes are TRBV29-1 and TRBJ2-5; D is ambiguous. The chain's CDR3 is CSVERAVQETQYF. CDR3 DNA, as far as it was read: TGCAGCGTTGAAAGGGCAGTACAAGAGACC.